This T cell receptor beta chain was observed in a study of beta chain features in type 1 diabetes. With 4 bases removed from V and 0 bases from J, the gap between germline ends came to 7 bases. Germline V lookup: CDR1 ENHRY, CDR2 SYGVKD. The length of the CDR3 is 13 residues. CD45RO/CCR7/CD25/CD127/CD95/CD27 sorting isolated CD4+ naive, central memory, regulatory and stem cell-like memory cells. Study-wide results and caveats: Diminished insertions and augmented deletions at VDJ junctions characterized type 1 diabetes patients. TCRB repertoires of naive, central memory and Treg cells appeared more similar among patients than among healthy donors.

This clone was seen a handful of times. What it binds is unknown. The isolated RNA, all of it, was reverse transcribed, so expressed TCRB transcripts were what got sequenced. Method: immunoSEQ multiplex PCR; TCRdb's copy keeps in-frame clones and lacks some. The table has hundreds of thousands of clones, over 11% seen once. The chain couples TRBV10-3 to TRBJ2-7; D not resolved. Sequencing input: naive CD4+ T cells from blood. This TCR derives from a man aged 25-45 years in good health. CDR3 protein: CAISGSSSYEQYF. The DNA of the CDR3 is TGTGCCATCAGTGGTTCGAGCTCCTACGAGCAGTACTTC.